A single T cell receptor beta chain is shown here with its context. The entry originates in a study of radiotherapy plus CTLA-4 blockade in lung cancer. Data came from immunoSEQ multiplex PCR; TCRdb stores just in-frame clones and leaves some out. The sample has approximately 60,000 clones, approximately 75% seen once. The sequences come from peripheral blood, collected from a patient treated with radiotherapy plus ipilimumab. The TCR was taken from a human donor with non-small cell lung cancer who had a complete response to radiotherapy plus ipilimumab.

The DNA for the CDR3 is TGCAGCGTTGAGACAGGGAACTATGGCTACACCTTC. It yields the protein CSVETGNYGYTF. V gene TRBV29-1 combines with J gene TRBJ1-2; 7 nucleotides match TRBD1. Trimming removed 3 bases from V and 2 bases from J; junction bases left unmatched: 0. The CDR3 extends over 12 amino acids. Germline V gives CDR1 SQVTM, CDR2 ANQGSEA.